One T cell receptor beta chain is described in this entry. Its target is not known. The data were obtained in a study of cytomegalovirus exposure and HLA in healthy donors. V lost 0 bases to trimming and J lost 4 bases, with 9 bases between them. The CDR3 spans 13 residues. Germline V lookup: CDR1 GTSNPN, CDR2 SVGIG (reference sequence). Both 60 Vbeta primers and 13 Jbeta primers went into the PCR. Produced via immunoSEQ multiplex PCR; TCRdb's table is partial and in-frame only. The sample records some 100,000 clones, under 80% being singletons. Study outcomes and limitations: When presence/absence was analysed, sequencing depth was taken to be roughly uniform across donors. CMV antigen specificity was confirmed in vitro for a few CMV-associated chains.

Donors sampled were nominally healthy, though unrecorded immune exposures were likely. The V gene is TRBV30, the J gene TRBJ1-2; possibly TRBD1 for D (5 bases). The sequence derives from a woman between 45 and 65 years old in good health and CMV-seropositive. The specimen sequenced was PBMCs. The CDR3 sequence is CAWSVQAPYGYTF. The CDR3 region has the DNA TGTGCCTGGAGTGTACAGGCACCCTATGGCTACACCTTC. Supplemented by reference TRBV30 and TRBJ1-2, the full variable domain reads SQTIHQWPATLVQPVGSPLSLECTVEGTSNPNLYWYRQAAGRGLQLLFYSVGIGQISSEVPQNLSASRPQDRQFILSSKKLLLSDSGFYLCAWSVQAPYGYTFGSGTRLTVV.